This T cell receptor beta chain comes out of a study of blood T cell repertoires in COVID-19. The wider study: Donors in the United States, Italy and Spain gave samples during acute or convalescent COVID-19.

Original processing methods: Amplified reference gene primers provided the basis for estimating nucleated cell counts. Only in-frame clones appear in the TCRdb table, and some are missing; sequencing was by immunoSEQ multiplex PCR. The V and J calls and clone size come from that table; D and trimming were worked out from the DNA. The sample shows some 460,000 clones, roughly 90% of them seen only once. Adults between about 18 and 95 years of age took part from under 30 US areas. Symptom resolution, clearance, or two negative PCRs marked the recovered donors of Cohort 3. The sequence was collected from a woman younger than 30 who had recovered from COVID-19. The sequenced sample was PBMCs or T cells enriched from blood (not recorded which).

The DNA of the CDR3 is TGTGCCACTGGACTAGCGAGTATCACAGATACGCAGTATTTT. It yields the protein CATGLASITDTQYF. The chain has TRBV10-3 and TRBJ2-3; 9 positions match TRBD2. CDR1 and CDR2 from the germline V gene are ENHRY and SYGVKD. V lost 10 bases, J lost 2 bases, and 7 bases stayed unmatched. The CDR3 sequence is 14 residues long.